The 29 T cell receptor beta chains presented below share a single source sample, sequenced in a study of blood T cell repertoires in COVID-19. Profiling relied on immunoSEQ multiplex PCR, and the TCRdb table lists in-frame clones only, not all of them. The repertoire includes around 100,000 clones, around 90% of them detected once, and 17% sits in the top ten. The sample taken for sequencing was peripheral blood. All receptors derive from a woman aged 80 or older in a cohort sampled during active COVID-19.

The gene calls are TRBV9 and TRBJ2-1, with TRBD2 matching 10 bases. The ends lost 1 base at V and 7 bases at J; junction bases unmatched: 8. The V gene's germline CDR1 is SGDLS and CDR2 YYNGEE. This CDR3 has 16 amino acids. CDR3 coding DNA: TGTGCCAGCAGCGTAATGGAGCGGGGGGGCAGGAATGAGCAGTTCTTC. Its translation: CASSVMERGGRNEQFF.

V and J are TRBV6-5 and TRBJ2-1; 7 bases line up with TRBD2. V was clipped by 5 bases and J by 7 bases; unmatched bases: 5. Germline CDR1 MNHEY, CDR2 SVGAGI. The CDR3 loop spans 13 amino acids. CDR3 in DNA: TGTGCCAGCAGTAAACACGGGGGGAATGAGCAGTTCTTC. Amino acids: CASSKHGGNEQFF.

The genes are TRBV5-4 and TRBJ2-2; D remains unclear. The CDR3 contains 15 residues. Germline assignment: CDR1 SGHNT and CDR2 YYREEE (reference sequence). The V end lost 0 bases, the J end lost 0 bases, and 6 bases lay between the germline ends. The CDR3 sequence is CASSLAGANTGELFF. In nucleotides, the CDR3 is TGTGCCAGCAGCTTGGCCGGAGCGAACACCGGGGAGCTGTTTTTT.

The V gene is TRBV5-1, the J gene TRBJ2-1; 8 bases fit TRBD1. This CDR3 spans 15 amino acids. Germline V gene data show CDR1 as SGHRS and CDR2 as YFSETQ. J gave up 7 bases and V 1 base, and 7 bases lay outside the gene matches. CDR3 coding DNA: TGCGCCAGCAGCTTGTCAGGGGGCGATTTTAATGAGCAGTTCTTC. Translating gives CASSLSGGDFNEQFF.

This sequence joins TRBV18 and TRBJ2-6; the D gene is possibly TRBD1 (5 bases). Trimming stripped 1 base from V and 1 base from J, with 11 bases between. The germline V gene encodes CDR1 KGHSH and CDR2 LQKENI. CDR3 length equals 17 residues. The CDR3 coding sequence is TGTGCCAGCTCACCACGGCAGGGAAGGTCTGGGGCCAACGTCCTGACTTTC. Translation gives CASSPRQGRSGANVLTF.

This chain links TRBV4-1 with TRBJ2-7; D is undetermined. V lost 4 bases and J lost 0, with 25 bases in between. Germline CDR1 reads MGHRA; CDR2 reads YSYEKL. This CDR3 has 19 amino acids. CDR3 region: CASSPLKYVSARLSYEQYF. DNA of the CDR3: TGCGCCAGCAGCCCCCTAAAGTACGTGAGTGCCAGACTCTCCTACGAGCAGTACTTC.

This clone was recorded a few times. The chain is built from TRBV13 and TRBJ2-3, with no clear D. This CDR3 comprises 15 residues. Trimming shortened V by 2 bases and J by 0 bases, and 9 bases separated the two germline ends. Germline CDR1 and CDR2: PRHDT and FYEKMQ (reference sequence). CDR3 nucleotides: TGTGCCAGCAGCTTACAACGAACTAGCACAGATACGCAGTATTTT. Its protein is CASSLQRTSTDTQYF.

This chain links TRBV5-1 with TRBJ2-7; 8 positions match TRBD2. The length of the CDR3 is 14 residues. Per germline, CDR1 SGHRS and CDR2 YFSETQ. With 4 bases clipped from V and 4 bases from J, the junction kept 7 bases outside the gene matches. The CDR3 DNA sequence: TGCGCCAGCAGCCAGAGCGGGAGTGATTACGAGCAGTACTTC. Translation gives CASSQSGSDYEQYF.

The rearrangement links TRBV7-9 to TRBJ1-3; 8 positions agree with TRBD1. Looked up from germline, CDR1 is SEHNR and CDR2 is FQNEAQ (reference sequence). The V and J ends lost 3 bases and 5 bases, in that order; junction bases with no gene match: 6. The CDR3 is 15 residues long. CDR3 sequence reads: CASSFAGGARNTIYF. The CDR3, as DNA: TGTGCCAGCAGCTTCGCAGGGGGCGCGAGAAACACCATATATTTT.

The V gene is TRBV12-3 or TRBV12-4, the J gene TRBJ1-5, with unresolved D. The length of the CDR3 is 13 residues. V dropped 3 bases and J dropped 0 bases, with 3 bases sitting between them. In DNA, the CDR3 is TGTGCCAGCAGTTTCAGTAGCAATCAGCCCCAGCATTTT. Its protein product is CASSFSSNQPQHF.

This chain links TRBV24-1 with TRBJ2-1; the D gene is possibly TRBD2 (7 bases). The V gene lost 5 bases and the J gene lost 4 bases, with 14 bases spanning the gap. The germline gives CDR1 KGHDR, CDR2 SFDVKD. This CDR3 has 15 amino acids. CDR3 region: CATSGGGTRYNEQFF. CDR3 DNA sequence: TGTGCCACCAGTGGGGGAGGGACACGATACAATGAGCAGTTCTTC.

The CDR3 protein is CAWSRTSGGFSYEQYF. CDR3 in DNA: TGTGCCTGGAGCCGCACTAGCGGGGGTTTCTCCTACGAGCAGTACTTC. The genes are TRBV30 and TRBJ2-7; 11 positions agree with TRBD2. Trimming cost V 3 bases and J 0 bases; bases outside gene matches: 7. The CDR3 consists of 16 residues. The germline V gene encodes CDR1 GTSNPN and CDR2 SVGIG (reference sequence). Complete variable domain (other parts from reference TRBV30 and TRBJ2-7): SQTIHQWPATLVQPVGSPLSLECTVEGTSNPNLYWYRQAAGRGLQLLFYSVGIGQISSEVPQNLSASRPQDRQFILSSKKLLLSDSGFYLCAWSRTSGGFSYEQYFGPGTRLTVT.

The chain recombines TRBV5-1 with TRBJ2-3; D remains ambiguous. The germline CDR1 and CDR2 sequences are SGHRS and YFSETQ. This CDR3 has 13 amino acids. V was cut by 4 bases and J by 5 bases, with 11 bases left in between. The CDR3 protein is CASSGVRRDTQYF. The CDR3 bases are TGCGCCAGCAGCGGTGTGCGGAGAGATACGCAGTATTTT.

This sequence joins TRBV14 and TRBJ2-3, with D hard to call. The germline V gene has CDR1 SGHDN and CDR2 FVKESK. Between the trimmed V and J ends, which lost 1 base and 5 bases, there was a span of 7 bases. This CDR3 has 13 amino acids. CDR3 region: CASSQVLGDTQYF. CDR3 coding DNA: TGTGCCAGCAGCCAAGTGCTCGGAGATACGCAGTATTTT.

CDR3 nucleotide sequence: TGTGCCACCAGTGCCTTAGAACGGGAGTCGGGGGAGCTGTTTTTT. It encodes CATSALERESGELFF. V is TRBV24-1 and J is TRBJ2-2; D might be TRBD2 (6 bases). The ends were cut back, 5 bases at V and 8 bases at J, with 17 bases in the middle. Germline V gene lookup returns CDR1 KGHDR and CDR2 SFDVKD. CDR3 length: 15 residues.

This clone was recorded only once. CDR3 loop: CASSRWQGANNEQFF. In DNA form, the CDR3 reads TGTGCCAGTAGTCGATGGCAGGGGGCTAACAATGAGCAGTTCTTC. The genes are TRBV19 and TRBJ2-1; 8 bases match TRBD1. Germline CDR1 LNHDA, CDR2 SQIVND (reference sequence). The trim removed 5 bases at V and 5 bases at J, leaving 8 bases unmatched. The CDR3 runs to 15 residues.

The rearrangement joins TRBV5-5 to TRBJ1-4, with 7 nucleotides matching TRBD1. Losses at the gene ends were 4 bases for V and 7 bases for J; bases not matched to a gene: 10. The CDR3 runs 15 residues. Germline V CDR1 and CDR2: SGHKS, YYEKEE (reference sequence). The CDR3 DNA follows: TGTGCCAGCAGCCTCGGGACAGCCTACTTTGAAAAACTGTTTTTT. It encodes CASSLGTAYFEKLFF.

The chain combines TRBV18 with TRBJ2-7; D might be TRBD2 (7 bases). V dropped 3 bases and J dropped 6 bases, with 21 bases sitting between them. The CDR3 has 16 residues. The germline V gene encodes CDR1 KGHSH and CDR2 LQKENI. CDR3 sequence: CASSPPRGGGPPEQYF. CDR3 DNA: TGTGCCAGCTCACCCCCGCGGGGAGGGGGTCCCCCCGAGCAGTACTTC.

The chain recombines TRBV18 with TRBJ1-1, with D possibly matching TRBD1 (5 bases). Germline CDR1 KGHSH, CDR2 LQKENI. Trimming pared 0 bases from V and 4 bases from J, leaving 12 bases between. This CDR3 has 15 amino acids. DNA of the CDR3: TGTGCCAGCTCACCACCCGCCGGCCAGGGCACTGAAGCTTTCTTT. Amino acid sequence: CASSPPAGQGTEAFF. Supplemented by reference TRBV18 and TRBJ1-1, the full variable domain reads NAGVMQNPRHLVRRRGQEARLRCSPMKGHSHVYWYRQLPEEGLKFMVYLQKENIIDESGMPKERFSAEFPKEGPSILRIQQVVRGDSAAYFCASSPPAGQGTEAFFGQGTRLTVV.

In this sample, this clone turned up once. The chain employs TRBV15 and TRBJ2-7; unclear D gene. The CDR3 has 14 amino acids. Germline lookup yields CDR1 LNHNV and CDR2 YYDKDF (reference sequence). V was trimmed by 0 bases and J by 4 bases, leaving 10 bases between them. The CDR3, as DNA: TGTGCCACCAGCAGAGAGTTGGGCAGGTACGAGCAGTACTTC. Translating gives CATSRELGRYEQYF.

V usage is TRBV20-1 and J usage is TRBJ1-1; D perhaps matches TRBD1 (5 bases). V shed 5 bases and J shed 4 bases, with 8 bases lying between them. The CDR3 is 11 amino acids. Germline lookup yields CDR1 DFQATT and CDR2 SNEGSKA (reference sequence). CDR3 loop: CSALRVTEAFF. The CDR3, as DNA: TGCAGTGCTCTCAGGGTCACTGAAGCTTTCTTT.

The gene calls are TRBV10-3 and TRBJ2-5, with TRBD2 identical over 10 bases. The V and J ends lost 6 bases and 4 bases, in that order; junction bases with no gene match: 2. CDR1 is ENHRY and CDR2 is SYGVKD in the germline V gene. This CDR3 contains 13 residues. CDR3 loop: CAISLAGVETQYF. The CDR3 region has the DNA TGTGCCATCAGCCTAGCGGGAGTAGAGACCCAGTACTTC.

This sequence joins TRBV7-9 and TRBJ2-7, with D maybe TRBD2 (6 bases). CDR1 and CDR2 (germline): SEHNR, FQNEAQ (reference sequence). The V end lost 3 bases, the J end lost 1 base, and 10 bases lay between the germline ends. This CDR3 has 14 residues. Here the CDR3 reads CASSFAGISYEQYF. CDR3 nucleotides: TGTGCCAGCAGCTTTGCGGGGATTTCCTACGAGCAGTACTTC. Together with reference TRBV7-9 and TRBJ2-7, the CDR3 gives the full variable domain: DTGVSQNPRHKITKRGQNVTFRCDPISEHNRLYWYRQTLGQGPEFLTYFQNEAQLEKSRLLSDRFSAERPKGSFSTLEIQRTEQGDSAMYLCASSFAGISYEQYFGPGTRLTVT.

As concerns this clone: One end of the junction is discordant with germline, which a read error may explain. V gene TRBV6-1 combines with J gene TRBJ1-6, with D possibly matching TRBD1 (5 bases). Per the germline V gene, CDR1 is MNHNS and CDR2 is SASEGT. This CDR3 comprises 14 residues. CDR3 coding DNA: TGTGCCAACAGTGATGGGGCAACGGCTTCACCCCTCCACTTT. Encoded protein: CANSDGATASPLHF.

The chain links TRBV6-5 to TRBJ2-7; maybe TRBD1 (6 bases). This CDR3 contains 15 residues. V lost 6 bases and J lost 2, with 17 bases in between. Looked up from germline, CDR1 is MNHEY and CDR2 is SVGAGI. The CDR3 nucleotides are TGTGCCAGCAGCGTGGTGGGACAACCACCCTACGAGCAGTACTTC. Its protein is CASSVVGQPPYEQYF.

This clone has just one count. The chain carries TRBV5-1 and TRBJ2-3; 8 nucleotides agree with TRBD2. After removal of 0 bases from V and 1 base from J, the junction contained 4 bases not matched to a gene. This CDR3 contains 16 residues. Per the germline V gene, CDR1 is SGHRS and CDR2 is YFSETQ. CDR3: CASSLAGREGTDTQYF. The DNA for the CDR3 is TGCGCCAGCAGCTTGGCAGGGCGGGAGGGCACAGATACGCAGTATTTT.

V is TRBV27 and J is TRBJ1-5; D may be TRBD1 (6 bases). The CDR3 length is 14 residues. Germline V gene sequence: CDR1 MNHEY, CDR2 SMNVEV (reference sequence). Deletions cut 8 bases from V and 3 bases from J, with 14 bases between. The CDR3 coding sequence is TGTGCCAGCGGTTCTGGGGGCTTCAATCAGCCCCAGCATTTT. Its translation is CASGSGGFNQPQHF.

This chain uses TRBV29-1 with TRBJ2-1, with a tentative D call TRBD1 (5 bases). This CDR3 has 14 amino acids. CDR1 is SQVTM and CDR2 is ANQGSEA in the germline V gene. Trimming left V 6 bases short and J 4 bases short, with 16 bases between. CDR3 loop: CSVRLLGLYNEQFF. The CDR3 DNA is TGCAGCGTGCGTCTGTTGGGGCTATACAATGAGCAGTTCTTC.

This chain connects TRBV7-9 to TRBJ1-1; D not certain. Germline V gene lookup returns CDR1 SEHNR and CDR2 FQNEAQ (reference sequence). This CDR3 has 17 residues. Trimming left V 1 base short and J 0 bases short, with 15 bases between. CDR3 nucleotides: TGTGCCAGCAGCTTAGTTGAGGGCTGGTTTATGAACACTGAAGCTTTCTTT. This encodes CASSLVEGWFMNTEAFF.